This record looks at one T cell receptor beta chain sequence and its context. Under the authors' procedure: Nucleated cell number was recorded as an estimate derived from reference gene primer amplification. TCRdb's table, derived via immunoSEQ multiplex PCR, lists solely in-frame clones and lacks some. V and J calls and clone size are copied from that table; D and trimming were computed from the DNA. This table holds fewer than 25,000 clones, roughly nine tenths found once. V gave up 2 bases and J gave up 3 bases, with 13 bases separating them. This CDR3 spans 16 amino acids. Germline CDR1 MDHEN, CDR2 SYDVKM. This record belongs to a study of blood T cell repertoires in COVID-19.

The J gene is TRBJ2-2, the V gene TRBV28; D may be TRBD2 (6 bases). This receptor was obtained from a human donor in a cohort sampled during active COVID-19. Sequencing was carried out using peripheral blood. The CDR3 region has the DNA TGTGCCAGCAGTTTACTTGGCGGGACTGACACCGGGGAGCTGTTTTTT. It translates to CASSLLGGTDTGELFF.